The present T cell receptor (beta chain) was sequenced within a study of spatial heterogeneity in lung cancer. TCRdb reanalysed the 5' RACE reads using MiXCR and keeps one entry per CDR3 protein. The sample gives around 37,000 distinct CDR3 sequences, less than 9% of which show up once; 25% to 30% is in the top ten. The time point denotes: sample taken at primary tumor resection. Germline CDR1 reads SGHRS; CDR2 reads YFSETQ. Trimming took 4 bases from V and 6 from J; bases not matched to a gene: 11. This CDR3 is built from 16 residues. This clonotype occurred many times. The sample consisted of PBMCs, taken at surgery. The chain carries TRBV5-1 and TRBJ2-7, with 12 bases lining up with TRBD2. This TCR was sampled from a female donor with early-stage non-small cell lung cancer. CDR3 loop: CASSNKRLAGVGEQYF. The CDR3 coding sequence is TGCGCCAGCAGCAACAAGAGACTAGCGGGAGTGGGCGAGCAGTACTTC.